The 31 T cell receptor beta chains presented below share a single source sample, sequenced in a study of PD-1 blockade in classical Hodgkin lymphoma. Here immunoSEQ multiplex PCR was the method, and the copy in TCRdb shows in-frame clones only, minus some. Here the sample spans about 43,000 clones, approximately 72% being singletons. The patients all showed relapse after autologous stem cell transplantation, while their brentuximab vedotin exposure varied. Specimen: peripheral blood mononuclear cells (PBMCs), collected before the second cycle of nivolumab. The receptors here all came from a human donor with classical Hodgkin lymphoma.

The chain links TRBV5-5 to TRBJ1-4; D is unresolved. Germline CDR1 SGHKS, CDR2 YYEKEE (reference sequence). CDR3 length: 17 residues. Trimming took 0 bases from V and 5 from J, leaving 17 bases between them. CDR3: CASSLEVEASQNEKLFF. The CDR3 DNA reads TGTGCCAGCAGCTTGGAAGTAGAGGCCTCCCAAAATGAAAAACTGTTTTTT. Filled out from reference TRBV5-5 and TRBJ1-4, the complete variable domain reads DAGVTQSPTHLIKTRGQQVTLRCSPISGHKSVSWYQQVLGQGPQFIFQYYEKEERGRGNFPDRFSARQFPNYSSELNVNALLLGDSALYLCASSLEVEASQNEKLFFGSGTQLSVL.

This rearrangement joins TRBV6-4 to TRBJ2-1; 11 bases match TRBD2. The length of the CDR3 is 15 residues. The germline V gene has CDR1 MRHNA and CDR2 SNTAGT. With V trimmed by 5 bases and J by 6 bases, 6 bases remained unmatched. CDR3 protein: CASSQLAGELNEQFF. The CDR3 DNA reads as TGTGCCAGCAGTCAACTAGCGGGAGAGCTCAATGAGCAGTTCTTC.

The V call is TRBV6-5, the J call TRBJ2-7, with D unresolved. This CDR3 is built from 13 residues. The V gene's germline CDR1 is MNHEY and CDR2 SVGAGI. The V end lost 2 bases, the J end lost 6 bases, and 11 bases lay between the germline ends. Here the CDR3 reads CASSYEAASEQYF. The CDR3, as DNA: TGTGCCAGCAGTTACGAGGCAGCTTCCGAGCAGTACTTC.

V usage is TRBV6-1 and J usage is TRBJ1-1; the D is unclear. Between the trimmed V and J ends, which lost 0 bases and 3 bases, there was a span of 14 bases. The V gene's germline CDR1 is MNHNS and CDR2 SASEGT. The CDR3 loop spans 16 amino acids. CDR3: CASSEAIGQSYTEAFF. In DNA, the CDR3 is TGTGCCAGCAGTGAAGCGATCGGGCAGTCCTACACTGAAGCTTTCTTT.

The chain joins TRBV28 to TRBJ2-1; D is uncertain. This CDR3 comprises 20 residues. Germline CDR1 and CDR2: MDHEN and SYDVKM. Trimming stripped 3 bases from V and 3 bases from J, with 27 bases between. CDR3 nucleotides: TGTGCCAGCAGTTTTCTACTGACTGGGCTATCCAATCTTTACTACAATGAGCAGTTCTTC. This translates into CASSFLLTGLSNLYYNEQFF.

The V and J genes are TRBV7-9 and TRBJ2-7; TRBD1 might be the D (6 bases). The CDR3 is made up of 14 amino acids. The germline V gene has CDR1 SEHNR and CDR2 FQNEAQ (reference sequence). V was cut by 5 bases and J by 4 bases, with 15 bases left in between. CDR3 coding DNA: TGTGCCAGCAGCGCCTCCGGGACACATTACGAGCAGTACTTC. Translating it yields CASSASGTHYEQYF.

The chain couples TRBV5-1 to TRBJ2-7; D unresolved. The CDR3 length is 11 residues. The germline gives CDR1 SGHRS, CDR2 YFSETQ. Trimming cost V 4 bases and J 3 bases, with 5 bases left between them. The CDR3 sequence: CASSASYEQYF. The DNA of the CDR3 is TGCGCCAGCAGCGCGAGCTACGAGCAGTACTTC.

The chain employs TRBV19 and TRBJ2-3, with a weak D call TRBD2 (6 bases). The germline gives CDR1 LNHDA, CDR2 SQIVND (reference sequence). Between the trimmed V and J ends, which lost 8 bases and 3 bases, there was a span of 21 bases. CDR3 length: 16 residues. CDR3 protein: CASREPGSPGTDTQYF. The CDR3 coding sequence is TGTGCCAGTCGGGAGCCGGGATCTCCTGGGACAGATACGCAGTATTTT.

V gene TRBV30 combines with J gene TRBJ1-1, with D possibly matching TRBD1 (5 bases). There are 12 residues in the CDR3. V was pared by 5 bases and J by 0 bases, with 7 bases between. The V gene's germline CDR1 is GTSNPN and CDR2 SVGIG (reference sequence). DNA for the CDR3: TGTGCCTGGGAGGGGATGAACACTGAAGCTTTCTTT. Protein: CAWEGMNTEAFF.

This chain links TRBV7-9 with TRBJ2-1, with 9 bases matching TRBD1. Losses at the gene ends were 8 bases for V and 5 bases for J; bases not matched to a gene: 10. The CDR3 consists of 15 residues. CDR1 and CDR2 (germline): SEHNR, FQNEAQ (reference sequence). The CDR3 sequence: CASSPGTGLNNEQFF. For the CDR3, the DNA is TGTGCCAGCTCACCCGGGACAGGGCTCAACAATGAGCAGTTCTTC.

In this sample, this clone turned up once. CDR3 protein: CASSLGLAGFEQYF. The DNA of the CDR3 is TGTGCCAGCAGCCTGGGACTAGCGGGATTCGAGCAGTACTTC. The chain couples TRBV7-9 to TRBJ2-7; 13 bases are a match to TRBD2. Unmatched junction bases numbered 4, after V lost 5 bases and J lost 6 bases. CDR3 length: 14 amino acids. Germline V gives CDR1 SEHNR, CDR2 FQNEAQ (reference sequence). The full variable domain, with the rest looked up from reference TRBV7-9 and TRBJ2-7, is DTGVSQNPRHKITKRGQNVTFRCDPISEHNRLYWYRQTLGQGPEFLTYFQNEAQLEKSRLLSDRFSAERPKGSFSTLEIQRTEQGDSAMYLCASSLGLAGFEQYFGPGTRLTVT.

The chain recombines TRBV7-9 with TRBJ2-1; tentative D call: TRBD2 (6 bases). The CDR3 totals 14 residues. CDR1 is SEHNR and CDR2 is FQNEAQ in the germline V gene (reference sequence). The V gene lost 1 base and the J gene lost 7 bases, with 11 bases spanning the gap. CDR3 amino acids: CASSLVMEGNEQFF. The CDR3 DNA reads TGTGCCAGCAGCTTAGTAATGGAGGGGAATGAGCAGTTCTTC.

This rearrangement joins TRBV6-5 to TRBJ1-2, with 8 bases identical to TRBD1. The germline V gene encodes CDR1 MNHEY and CDR2 SVGAGI. CDR3 length: 16 amino acids. The ends lost 4 bases at V and 0 bases at J; junction bases unmatched: 7. The CDR3 here is CASSSDRGLANYGYTF. DNA for the CDR3: TGTGCCAGCAGTTCCGACAGGGGTTTAGCTAACTATGGCTACACCTTC.

V is TRBV5-6 and J is TRBJ1-2; D is unresolved. Germline V gene lookup returns CDR1 SGHDT and CDR2 YYEEEE. The V end lost 2 bases, the J end lost 3 bases, and 8 bases lay between the germline ends. The CDR3 is made up of 13 amino acids. The DNA of the CDR3 is TGTGCCAGCAGCTTATTAGGGCACTATGGCTACACCTTC. Translating it yields CASSLLGHYGYTF.

CDR3 protein: CASPRLAGLYEQYF. The CDR3 coding sequence is TGCGCCAGCCCCCGACTAGCGGGCCTCTACGAGCAGTACTTC. V and J are TRBV10-1 and TRBJ2-5, with 10 bases identical to TRBD2. TRBJ2-7 matches the DNA end more closely, so the J call is doubtful. Germline assignment: CDR1 WNHNN and CDR2 SYGVQD (reference sequence). This CDR3 comprises 14 residues.

This clone turned up a few times. V and J are TRBV2 and TRBJ2-7, with D unresolved. Germline assignment: CDR1 SNHLY and CDR2 FYNNEI. This CDR3 region has 13 residues. Trimming took 7 bases from V and 4 from J, leaving 14 bases between them. As DNA, the CDR3 is TGTGCCAGCAACCTAGAGTTCGCGTACGAGCAGTACTTC. It yields the protein CASNLEFAYEQYF.

The V and J genes are TRBV7-6 and TRBJ2-7, with D possibly TRBD2 on 5 matching bases. The germline V gene encodes CDR1 SGHVS and CDR2 FNYEAQ. This CDR3 is 13 amino acids long. Trimming pared 1 base from V and 7 bases from J, leaving 11 bases between. The CDR3 DNA sequence: TGTGCCAGCAGCTTAGGGTCCGGCGGGGAGCAGTACTTC. Its protein is CASSLGSGGEQYF.

V usage is TRBV7-9 and J usage is TRBJ2-7, with 11 bases lining up with TRBD1. The CDR3 runs to 17 residues. Trimming took 0 bases from V and 3 from J; bases not matched to a gene: 7. The V gene's germline CDR1 is SEHNR and CDR2 FQNEAQ (reference sequence). The CDR3 spells CASSLATGQGVSYEQYF. The CDR3, as DNA: TGTGCCAGCAGCTTAGCAACGGGACAGGGGGTGAGCTACGAGCAGTACTTC.

This clone occurred once. The chain joins TRBV4-3 to TRBJ1-2; 8 bases fit TRBD1. CDR1 is LGHNA and CDR2 is YSLEER in the germline V gene. The CDR3 consists of 14 residues. After removal of 4 bases from V and 4 bases from J, the junction contained 5 bases not matched to a gene. The CDR3 sequence: CASSPPDRAYGYTF. The CDR3, as DNA: TGCGCCAGCAGCCCACCGGACAGGGCCTATGGCTACACCTTC.

The J gene is TRBJ2-3, the V gene TRBV18; D not certain. V was pared by 3 bases and J by 6 bases, with 4 bases between. This CDR3 region has 11 residues. CDR1 and CDR2 (germline): KGHSH, LQKENI. The CDR3 loop reads CASSPSDTQYF. CDR3 in DNA: TGTGCCAGCTCACCGTCGGATACGCAGTATTTT.

The chain employs TRBV4-3 and TRBJ2-7; D gene uncertain. The V end was cut by 0 bases, the J end by 3 bases, with 6 bases between. CDR3 size: 13 residues. CDR1 is LGHNA and CDR2 is YSLEER in the germline V gene. CDR3 in amino acids: CASSQDRDYEQYF. CDR3 nucleotides: TGCGCCAGCAGCCAAGATAGGGACTACGAGCAGTACTTC.

The J gene is TRBJ1-1, the V gene TRBV9; D is perhaps TRBD1 (5 bases). Germline V gene lookup returns CDR1 SGDLS and CDR2 YYNGEE. CDR3 length equals 15 residues. The V end was cut by 3 bases, the J end by 8 bases, with 20 bases between. The CDR3 here is CASSAGGPKEGEAFF. CDR3 coding DNA: TGTGCCAGCAGCGCCGGGGGACCGAAGGAAGGAGAAGCTTTCTTT.

There are a few counts of this clone. The chain joins TRBV19 to TRBJ2-2; 9 bases align to TRBD2. Trimming cost V 9 bases and J 3 bases; bases outside gene matches: 5. This CDR3 has 14 amino acids. Germline assignment: CDR1 LNHDA and CDR2 SQIVND (reference sequence). The CDR3 coding sequence is TGTGCCAGCCGGGGACTAGCTTACACCGGGGAGCTGTTTTTT. Its translation is CASRGLAYTGELFF.

The J gene is TRBJ1-5, the V gene TRBV19; the D is unclear. Trimming removed 0 bases at V and 1 base at J, with 1 base between. The CDR3 consists of 13 residues. The germline CDR1 and CDR2 sequences are LNHDA and SQIVND (reference sequence). The CDR3, as DNA: TGTGCCAGTAGTATAGAGAGCAATCAGCCCCAGCATTTT. Its protein product is CASSIESNQPQHF.

The chain combines TRBV9 with TRBJ2-7, with TRBD1 matching 8 bases. This CDR3 has 16 residues. CDR1 is SGDLS and CDR2 is YYNGEE in the germline V gene. J lost 0 bases, V lost 3 bases, and 8 bases had no gene match. CDR3 nucleotides: TGTGCCAGCAGCGCTGGGACAGGCTCTAGCTCCTACGAGCAGTACTTC. Its translation is CASSAGTGSSSYEQYF. The full variable domain, with the rest looked up from reference TRBV9 and TRBJ2-7, is DSGVTQTPKHLITATGQRVTLRCSPRSGDLSVYWYQQSLDQGLQFLIQYYNGEERAKGNILERFSAQQFPDLHSELNLSSLELGDSALYFCASSAGTGSSSYEQYFGPGTRLTVT.

This clone was detected only once. J is TRBJ1-2 and V is TRBV28; no firm D call. Germline loops: CDR1 MDHEN, CDR2 SYDVKM. Trimming removed 4 bases at V and 0 bases at J, with 9 bases between. This CDR3 has 14 residues. In DNA, the CDR3 is TGTGCCAGCAGTTCCCCCCTATCTAACTATGGCTACACCTTC. Encoded protein: CASSSPLSNYGYTF.

The chain recombines TRBV7-9 with TRBJ2-1; no clear D. The length of the CDR3 is 16 residues. Germline CDR1 SEHNR, CDR2 FQNEAQ (reference sequence). V dropped 1 base and J dropped 6 bases, with 16 bases sitting between them. The CDR3 loop is CASSLVVPDSSNEQFF. Written as DNA, the CDR3 is TGTGCCAGCAGCTTAGTGGTGCCGGATTCGTCCAATGAGCAGTTCTTC.

V is TRBV30 and J is TRBJ1-2; 9 bases align to TRBD1. Germline V gives CDR1 GTSNPN, CDR2 SVGIG (reference sequence). J gave up 7 bases and V 5 bases, and 11 bases lay outside the gene matches. The length of the CDR3 is 14 residues. In DNA, the CDR3 is TGTGCCTGGGGCCAAAACCGGGACAGGGTTGGCTACACCTTC. The encoded protein is CAWGQNRDRVGYTF.

The gene calls are TRBV4-3 and TRBJ2-7, with 8 positions matching TRBD1. Germline V gene data show CDR1 as LGHNA and CDR2 as YSLEER. This CDR3 is built from 14 residues. The J segment lost 5 bases and the V segment lost 4 bases, leaving 7 bases of the junction unmatched. This chain's CDR3 is CASSPRQGFNEQYF. CDR3 in DNA: TGCGCCAGCAGCCCAAGACAGGGGTTCAACGAGCAGTACTTC.

The chain employs TRBV5-8 and TRBJ2-5; possible D gene TRBD2, 5 bases. The V end lost 3 bases, the J end lost 4 bases, and 16 bases lay between the germline ends. CDR1 and CDR2 (germline): SGHTS, YDEGEE. The CDR3 contains 15 residues. This CDR3 is CASSSGEVRGETQYF. DNA for the CDR3: TGTGCCAGCAGCTCGGGTGAGGTTCGGGGAGAGACCCAGTACTTC.

The genes are TRBV28 and TRBJ1-2; tentatively, D is TRBD1 (6 bases). The CDR3 is 13 residues long. The V end lost 11 bases, the J end lost 9 bases, and 22 bases lay between the germline ends. Germline V lookup: CDR1 MDHEN, CDR2 SYDVKM. CDR3 sequence: CAAGPNRDQSYTF. In nucleotides, the CDR3 is TGTGCCGCCGGCCCGAACAGGGACCAGAGCTACACCTTC.